The clone carrying this T cell receptor beta chain was recorded many times. What it binds is not known. This entry comes from a study of T-cell reconstitution after alpha-beta-depleted transplantation in children. Study results and caveats: Newly produced T cells mostly provided counts and TCRbeta diversity after one year, as hyperexpanded clones declined. There were reportedly several hundred expanded graft clones from which alpha-beta T cells came about two months after transplant. At day 60, the high TCRbeta diversity found in some patients originated from recipient T cells and thymic progenitors that had survived.

It was with unique molecular identifiers that the TCRbeta library was prepared. MiXCR, applied by TCRdb to the PCR reads, yields one record per CDR3 protein. The repertoire holds about 230,000 distinct CDR3 sequences, with 9.5% to 13% as singletons. Trimming took 1 base from V and 4 from J, leaving 13 bases between them. CDR1 and CDR2 from the germline V gene are LNHNV and YYDKDF (reference sequence). The CDR3 has 16 residues. Sequencing used PBMCs, obtained before TCRalphabeta/CD19-depleted stem cell transplant. The sequence came from a child in the first two years of life with acute myeloid leukemia, due to receive a stem cell transplant. The chain employs TRBV15 and TRBJ2-2, with D possibly TRBD1 on 6 matching bases. The CDR3 here is CATSRAQGYPTGELFF. CDR3 coding DNA: TGTGCCACCAGCAGAGCCCAGGGGTACCCCACCGGGGAGCTGTTTTTT.